These 5 T cell receptor beta chains share one sample of origin, sequenced in a study of vaccination and CD4 T cells after COVID-19. TCRdb reprocessed the PCR reads via MiXCR and lists one record per CDR3 protein. Here the sample spans 20,000 to 25,000 distinct CDR3 sequences, about 60% being singletons. The sample was CD4+ T cells from blood, taken before SARS-CoV-2 vaccination. Receptors were obtained from a human donor who had recovered from COVID-19.

This rearrangement joins TRBV20-1 to TRBJ1-1, with TRBD1 identical over 7 bases. Unmatched junction bases numbered 15, after V lost 6 bases and J lost 5 bases. This CDR3 region has 15 residues. CDR1 DFQATT and CDR2 SNEGSKA come from the germline V gene (reference sequence). This chain's CDR3 is CSARPFDRVETEAFF. DNA for the CDR3: TGCAGTGCGCGGCCCTTCGACAGGGTCGAGACTGAAGCTTTCTTT.

The CDR3 region is CASSVVGREGSPLHF. The CDR3 nucleotides read TGTGCCAGCAGCGTAGTCGGCAGGGAGGGTTCACCCCTCCACTTT. The J gene is TRBJ1-6, the V gene TRBV9, with TRBD1 as a possible D gene (5 bases). Trimming removed 0 bases at V and 9 bases at J, with 13 bases between. This CDR3 region has 15 residues. Germline-derived CDR1 and CDR2 are SGDLS and YYNGEE.

CDR3 coding DNA: TGTGCCAGCAGTTACGATAGCAATCAGCCCCAGCATTTT. This gives the protein CASSYDSNQPQHF. The V gene is TRBV6-5, the J gene TRBJ1-5; D is undetermined. Germline CDR1 MNHEY, CDR2 SVGAGI. The CDR3 totals 13 residues. Trimming stripped 2 bases from V and 0 bases from J, with 2 bases between.

The V and J genes are TRBV6-1 and TRBJ1-2; perhaps TRBD1 as D (6 bases). The germline V gene encodes CDR1 MNHNS and CDR2 SASEGT. V was shortened by 7 bases and J by 5 bases, with 17 bases between the two germline ends. This CDR3 spans 14 amino acids. The CDR3 loop reads CASTLGGPAYGYTF. The DNA for the CDR3 is TGTGCCAGCACGCTGGGGGGGCCCGCTTATGGCTACACCTTC.

In its sample, this clonotype was seen a few times. The chain is built from TRBV2 and TRBJ2-3; D uncertain. Germline V lookup: CDR1 SNHLY, CDR2 FYNNEI. The CDR3 has 14 amino acids. Trimming removed 1 base from V and 1 base from J, with 6 bases in between. CDR3 region: CASSEGMGTDTQYF. The DNA for the CDR3 is TGTGCCAGCAGTGAAGGGATGGGCACAGATACGCAGTATTTT.